The 11 T cell receptor beta chains listed next were all sequenced from one sample in a study of Ad26.COV2.S vaccination and SARS-CoV-2 variants. The treatment: 15 to 20 received Ad26.COV2.S at low or high dose, single or two shots; roughly 5 received placebo; per-sample allocation not given. Day 63 following the first vaccine or placebo injection was when the samples were taken. Here immunoSEQ multiplex PCR was the method, and the copy in TCRdb shows in-frame clones only, minus some. The sample lists some 350,000 clones, roughly 81% seen once, with about 3.3% in the top ten. Sequencing was performed on peripheral blood, taken in a trial of Ad26.COV2.S vaccine versus placebo. The receptors were gathered from a person between 18 and 59 years old who received the Ad26.COV2.S COVID-19 vaccine or a placebo.

V and J are TRBV6-2 or TRBV6-3 and TRBJ2-5; TRBD1 is a possible D gene (5 bases). The CDR3 extends over 15 amino acids. Trimming removed 4 bases at V and 5 bases at J, with 17 bases between. The germline CDR1 and CDR2 sequences are MNHEY and SVGEGT. CDR3 sequence (DNA): TGTGCCAGCAGTTCCATAACAGGAATTCAGGAGACCCAGTACTTC. It translates to CASSSITGIQETQYF.

The rearrangement links TRBV4-1 to TRBJ2-1, with 7 positions matching TRBD1. Per the germline V gene, CDR1 is MGHRA and CDR2 is YSYEKL. Trimming cost V 3 bases and J 11 bases; bases outside gene matches: 7. CDR3 length: 13 residues. Here the CDR3 reads CASSQNRGEKQFF. Here the CDR3 DNA reads TGCGCCAGCAGCCAGAACAGGGGCGAGAAGCAGTTCTTC.

The chain links TRBV11-2 to TRBJ2-2; either TRBD1 or TRBD2 may fit D (5 bases each). Germline CDR1 and CDR2: SGHAT and FQNNGV. The CDR3 covers 14 residues. The germline V and J ends were trimmed by 6 bases and 6 bases, with 14 bases remaining between them. The CDR3 bases are TGTGCCAGCAGGAGAGTAGCGACAGCCGGGGAGCTGTTTTTT. Translation: CASRRVATAGELFF.

The table lists this clone with a count of one. The chain carries TRBV6-5 and TRBJ2-7, with 11 bases fitting TRBD1. This CDR3 comprises 15 residues. V was pared by 7 bases and J by 3 bases, with 8 bases of the junction left unmatched. Germline V CDR1 and CDR2: MNHEY, SVGAGI. For the CDR3, the DNA is TGTGCCAGCAATAAAGGACAGGGGGCGGGCTACGAGCAGTACTTC. It translates to CASNKGQGAGYEQYF.

The chain uses TRBV19 and TRBJ2-1; TRBD2 matches 7 bases. V was clipped by 4 bases and J by 7 bases; unmatched bases: 16. Germline-derived CDR1 and CDR2 are LNHDA and SQIVND (reference sequence). CDR3 size: 17 residues. CDR3 sequence reads: CASSTYLGRGVGNEQFF. CDR3 in DNA: TGTGCCAGTAGTACATACCTGGGACGGGGGGTGGGTAATGAGCAGTTCTTC.

This chain joins TRBV30 and TRBJ1-4; D is unclear. The CDR3 length is 12 residues. CDR1 is GTSNPN, CDR2 SVGIG, per germline (reference sequence). The V and J ends lost 4 bases and 0 bases respectively, with 3 bases between them. Here the CDR3 reads CAWTATNEKLFF. CDR3 nucleotide sequence: TGTGCCTGGACAGCAACTAATGAAAAACTGTTTTTT.

This chain connects TRBV3-1 (or the pseudogene TRBV3-2) to TRBJ1-3; 8 positions agree with TRBD1. V lost 1 base to trimming and J lost 0 bases; unmatched junction nucleotides: 5. Germline V gene lookup returns CDR1 LGHDT and CDR2 YNNKEL (reference sequence). The CDR3 has 17 amino acids. The CDR3 region has the DNA TGTGCCAGCAGCCAAGTGGGACAGGCCTACTCTGGAAACACCATATATTTT. Encoded protein: CASSQVGQAYSGNTIYF.

The V call is TRBV6-2 or TRBV6-3, the J call TRBJ1-3, with D perhaps TRBD1 (5 bases). This CDR3 is built from 16 residues. Germline loops: CDR1 MNHEY, CDR2 SVGEGT. Trimming shortened V by 2 bases and J by 0 bases, and 11 bases separated the two germline ends. DNA of the CDR3: TGTGCCAGCAGTTACGCGAGACAGCTCTCTGGAAACACCATATATTTT. Residues: CASSYARQLSGNTIYF.

The CDR3 region is CASSPRVLKDEKLFF. The CDR3 DNA is TGCGCCAGCAGCCCCAGGGTTCTGAAGGATGAAAAACTGTTTTTT. The chain has TRBV4-1 and TRBJ1-4, with D tentatively TRBD1 (5 bases). V was shortened by 4 bases and J by 6 bases, with 15 bases between the two germline ends. CDR1 MGHRA and CDR2 YSYEKL come from the germline V gene. This CDR3 region has 15 residues.

The chain links TRBV7-2 to TRBJ2-1; TRBD2 might be the D (5 bases). Germline-derived CDR1 and CDR2 are SGHTA and FQGNSA. Trimming pared 3 bases from V and 0 bases from J, leaving 12 bases between. The CDR3 has 16 amino acids. CDR3 amino acids: CASSFSASSSYNEQFF. CDR3 DNA: TGTGCCAGCAGCTTTAGCGCCTCTAGCTCCTACAATGAGCAGTTCTTC.

This CDR3 is CASSLEAGYNEQFF. Written as DNA, the CDR3 is TGTGCCAGCAGCTTAGAAGCGGGCTACAATGAGCAGTTCTTC. The chain joins TRBV7-2 to TRBJ2-1; D possibly corresponds to TRBD2 (6 bases). This CDR3 spans 14 amino acids. Germline values: CDR1 SGHTA, CDR2 FQGNSA. V lost 1 base and J 3 bases, leaving 7 bases between the germline ends.